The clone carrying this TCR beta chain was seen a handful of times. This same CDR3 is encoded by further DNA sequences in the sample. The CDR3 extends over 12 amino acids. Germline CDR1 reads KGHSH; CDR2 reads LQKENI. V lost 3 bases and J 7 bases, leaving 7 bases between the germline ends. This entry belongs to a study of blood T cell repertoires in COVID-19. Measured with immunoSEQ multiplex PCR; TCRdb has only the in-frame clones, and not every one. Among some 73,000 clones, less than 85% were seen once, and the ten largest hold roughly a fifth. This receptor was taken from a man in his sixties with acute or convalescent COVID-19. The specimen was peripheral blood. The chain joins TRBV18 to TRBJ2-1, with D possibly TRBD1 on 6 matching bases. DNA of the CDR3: TGTGCCAGCTCACCTACAGGGAATGAGCAGTTCTTC. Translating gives CASSPTGNEQFF.